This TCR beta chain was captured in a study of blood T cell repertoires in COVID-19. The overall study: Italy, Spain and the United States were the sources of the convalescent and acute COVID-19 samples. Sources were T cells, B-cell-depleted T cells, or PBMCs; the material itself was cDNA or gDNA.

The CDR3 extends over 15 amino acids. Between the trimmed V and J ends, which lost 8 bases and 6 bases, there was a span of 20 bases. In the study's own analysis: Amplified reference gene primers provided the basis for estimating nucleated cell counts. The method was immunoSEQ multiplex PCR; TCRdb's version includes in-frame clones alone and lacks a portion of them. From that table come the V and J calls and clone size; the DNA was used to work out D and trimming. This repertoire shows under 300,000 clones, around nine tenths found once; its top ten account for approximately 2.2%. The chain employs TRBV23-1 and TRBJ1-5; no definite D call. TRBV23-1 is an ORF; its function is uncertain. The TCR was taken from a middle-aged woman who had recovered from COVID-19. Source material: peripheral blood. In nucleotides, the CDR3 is TGCGCCAGCTGCCTCGGTACCGCCCATAGTCAGCCCCAGCATTTT. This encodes CASCLGTAHSQPQHF.